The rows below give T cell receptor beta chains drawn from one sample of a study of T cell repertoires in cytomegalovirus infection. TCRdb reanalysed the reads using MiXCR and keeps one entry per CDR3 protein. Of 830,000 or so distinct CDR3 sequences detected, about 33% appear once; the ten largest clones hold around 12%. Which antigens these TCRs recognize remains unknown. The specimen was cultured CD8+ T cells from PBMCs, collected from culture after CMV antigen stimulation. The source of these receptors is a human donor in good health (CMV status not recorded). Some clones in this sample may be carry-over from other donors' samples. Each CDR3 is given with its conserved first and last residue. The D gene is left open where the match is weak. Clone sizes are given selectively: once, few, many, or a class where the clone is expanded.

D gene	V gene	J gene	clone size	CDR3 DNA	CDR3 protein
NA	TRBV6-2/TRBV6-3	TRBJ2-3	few	TGTGCCAGCAGTTACTTGGGGGCAGTCCCTCCAGATACGCAGTATTTT	CASSYLGAVPPDTQYF
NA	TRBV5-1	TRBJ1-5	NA	TGCGCCAGCAGTTGGGGGGCGCCCGGTCAGCCCCAGCATTTT	CASSWGAPGQPQHF
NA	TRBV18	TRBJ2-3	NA	TGTGCCAGCTCACCAGCAGGGATCTCAGATACGCAGTATTTT	CASSPAGISDTQYF
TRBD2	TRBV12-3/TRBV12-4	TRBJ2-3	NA	TGTGCCAGCAGTTTCCCCCCACGACTAGCGGGGGAGGATACGCAGTATTTT	CASSFPPRLAGEDTQYF
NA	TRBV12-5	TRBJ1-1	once	TGTGCTAGTGGTCCTGGGACCGGGAACACTGAAGCTTTCTTT	CASGPGTGNTEAFF
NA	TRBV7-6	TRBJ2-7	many	TGTGCCAGCAGCTTATCAGGCGTGGGTCGGGAGCAGTACTTC	CASSLSGVGREQYF
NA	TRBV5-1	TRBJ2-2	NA	TGCGCCAGCAGCTTGGCTGTCGGGGTGCTTACCGGGGAGCTGTTTTTT	CASSLAVGVLTGELFF
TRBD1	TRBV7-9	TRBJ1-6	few	TGTGCCAGCAGCTTAGTTGGACAGGGCGATTCACCCCTCCACTTT	CASSLVGQGDSPLHF
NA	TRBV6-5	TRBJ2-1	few	TGTGCCAGCAGCGATTTCGGGCCGGGGGTGATTAATGAGCAGTTCTTC	CASSDFGPGVINEQFF
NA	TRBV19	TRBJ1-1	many	TGTGCCAGCAGTTTAACTACGAACACTGAAGCTTTCTTT	CASSLTTNTEAFF
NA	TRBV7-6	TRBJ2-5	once	TGTGTCAGCAGCCAGCGGGCTAGTGGGGGAGACCAAGAGACCCAGTACTTC	CVSSQRASGGDQETQYF
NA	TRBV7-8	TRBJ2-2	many	TGTGCCAGCAGCGGATCTGCCGGGGAGCTGTTTTTT	CASSGSAGELFF
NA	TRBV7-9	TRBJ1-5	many	TGTGCCAGCAGCTTAGGAAATCATCAGCCCCAGCATTTT	CASSLGNHQPQHF
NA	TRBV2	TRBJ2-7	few	TGTGCCAGCAGTGATGGACCGGGGACCTACGAGCAGTACTTC	CASSDGPGTYEQYF
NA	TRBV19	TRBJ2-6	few	TGTGCCAGTAGTATTTCCACGGGGTTTGGGGCCAACGTCCTGACTTTC	CASSISTGFGANVLTF
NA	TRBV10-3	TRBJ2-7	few	TGTGCCACTCTGGACGGGTCCTACGAGCAGTACTTC	CATLDGSYEQYF
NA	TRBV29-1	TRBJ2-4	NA	TGCAGCGCAAGGACTGATCAAAACATTCAGTACTTC	CSARTDQNIQYF
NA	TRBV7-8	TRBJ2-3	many	TGTGCCAGCAGCTTTGCCCAGTTCACAGATACGCAGTATTTT	CASSFAQFTDTQYF
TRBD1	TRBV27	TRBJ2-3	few	TGTGCCAGCAGTTTCTGGACAGGGGATTCAGATACGCAGTATTTT	CASSFWTGDSDTQYF
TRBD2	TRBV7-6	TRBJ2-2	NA	TGTGCCAGCAGCCTGACTAGCGGGGGCCGGAACACCGGGGAGCTGTTTTTT	CASSLTSGGRNTGELFF
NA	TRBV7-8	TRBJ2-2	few	TGTGCCAGCAGCGCGCAGGGTTACGGCACCGGGGAGCTGTTTTTT	CASSAQGYGTGELFF
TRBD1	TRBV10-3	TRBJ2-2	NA	TGTGCCATCCGAGACAGGGGTGACGGGGAGCTGTTTTTT	CAIRDRGDGELFF
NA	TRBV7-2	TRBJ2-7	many	TGTGCCAGCCGCAGTCCCGCAAGCCCACTATGGGAGCAGTACTTC	CASRSPASPLWEQYF
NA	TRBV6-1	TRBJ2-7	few	TGTGCCAGCAGTGATGGGGGAGAGCGGTGGTACGAGCAGTACTTC	CASSDGGERWYEQYF
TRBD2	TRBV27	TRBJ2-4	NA	TGTGCCAGCAGTAGGACTAGCGGACTAGCCAAAAACATTCAGTACTTC	CASSRTSGLAKNIQYF
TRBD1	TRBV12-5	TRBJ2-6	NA	TGTGCTAGTGGTTTGACGACTCGTGGACAGGACATCTCTGGGGCCAACGTCCTGACTTTC	CASGLTTRGQDISGANVLTF
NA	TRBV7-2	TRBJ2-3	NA	TGTGCCAGCAGCTCCCCTTATTTTCTGGGGCGCACAGATACGCAGTATTTT	CASSSPYFLGRTDTQYF
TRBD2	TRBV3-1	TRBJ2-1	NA	TGTGCCAGCAGCCAATATCCAAGCGGGGGGGCAACGGGCAATGAGCAGTTCTTC	CASSQYPSGGATGNEQFF
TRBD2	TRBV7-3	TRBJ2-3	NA	TGTGCCAGCAGCTTCCTATCGACTAGCGGGGTCGGGGATACGCAGTATTTT	CASSFLSTSGVGDTQYF
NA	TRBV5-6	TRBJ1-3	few	TGTGCCAGCGGGACATTCGGAAACACCATATATTTT	CASGTFGNTIYF
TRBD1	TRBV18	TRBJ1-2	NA	TGTGTCAGCTCAGGGGGACAGTCCTATGGCTACACCTTC	CVSSGGQSYGYTF
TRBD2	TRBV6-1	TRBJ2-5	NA	TGTGCCAGCAGTCTTATAGCGGGGGGCCCTCAAGAGACCCAGTACTTC	CASSLIAGGPQETQYF
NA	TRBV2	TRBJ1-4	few	TGTGCCAGCAGTGCGACGGCAACTAATGAAAAACTGTTTTTT	CASSATATNEKLFF
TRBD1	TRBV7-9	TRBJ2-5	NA	TGTGCCAGCAGCTTACCGGGACAGGGGGGCCCCGCAGAGACCCAGTACTTC	CASSLPGQGGPAETQYF
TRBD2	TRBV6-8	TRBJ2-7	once	TGTGCCAGCAGTTACGCGGGGGACTCTTACGAGCAGTACTTC	CASSYAGDSYEQYF
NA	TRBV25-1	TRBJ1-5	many	TGTGCCAGCAGTGAGGGGCAGGGCAATCAGCCCCAGCATTTT	CASSEGQGNQPQHF
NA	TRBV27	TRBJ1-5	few	TGTGCCAGCAGTTTAGGGGGGTGGATCCGCAATCAGCCCCAGCATTTT	CASSLGGWIRNQPQHF
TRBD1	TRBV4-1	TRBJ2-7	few	TGCGCCAGCAGCCAAGAAGACAGGGGGATCTACGAGCAGTACTTC	CASSQEDRGIYEQYF
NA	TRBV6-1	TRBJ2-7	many	TGTGCCAGCAGTGAAGGACAGCCCTACGAGCAGTACTTC	CASSEGQPYEQYF
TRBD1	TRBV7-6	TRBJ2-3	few	TGTGCTAGCAGCCCGGGACAGGGGATCACAGATACGCAGTATTTT	CASSPGQGITDTQYF
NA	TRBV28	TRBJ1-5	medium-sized	TGTGCCAGCGGTGAGACAGCTTACAATCAGCCCCAGCATTTT	CASGETAYNQPQHF
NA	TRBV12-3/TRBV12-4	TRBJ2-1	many	TGTGCCAGCAGTTTGGTCGGCGGAGGACCTAATGAGCAGTTCTTC	CASSLVGGGPNEQFF
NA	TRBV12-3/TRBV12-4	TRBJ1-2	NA	TGTGCCAGCAGTTTTCATCGGGCGGGTGGCTACACCTTC	CASSFHRAGGYTF
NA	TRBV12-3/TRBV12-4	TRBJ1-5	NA	TGTGCCAGCAGACCCGGGGCATCGGGCAATCAGCCCCAGCATTTT	CASRPGASGNQPQHF
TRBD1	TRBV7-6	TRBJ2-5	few	TGTGCCAGCAGCGAGGGACAGGGACTAGAGACCCAGTACTTC	CASSEGQGLETQYF
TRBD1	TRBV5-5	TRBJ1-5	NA	TGTGCCAGCAGCTTGGGTGGGACAGGAGAGGGTCAGCCCCAGCATTTT	CASSLGGTGEGQPQHF
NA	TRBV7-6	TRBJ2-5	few	TGTGCCAGCAGCTTAAGTGGACAGGGAGGGCGAGAGACCCAGTACTTC	CASSLSGQGGRETQYF
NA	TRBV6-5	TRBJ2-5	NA	TGTGCCAGCAGTTACTCGGACAGCCTTCAAGAGACCCAGTACTTC	CASSYSDSLQETQYF
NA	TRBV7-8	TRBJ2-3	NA	TGTGCCAGCAGCTTAACCGGGACAGCGGGGGATACGCAGTATTTT	CASSLTGTAGDTQYF
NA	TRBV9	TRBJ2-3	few	TGTGCCAGCAGCGGGCGGGACTCACTTAGTGTGGATACGCAGTATTTT	CASSGRDSLSVDTQYF
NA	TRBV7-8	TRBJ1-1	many	TGTGCCAGCAGCCCCCGGACCCGAGATGAAGCTTTCTTT	CASSPRTRDEAFF
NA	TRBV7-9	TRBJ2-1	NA	TGTGCCAGCAGCTCCCTCGGACAAAGCTCCTACAATGAGCAGTTCTTC	CASSSLGQSSYNEQFF
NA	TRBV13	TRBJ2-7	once	TGTGCCAGCAGCTTAGGGGCAGGGTCGCTCGGCGAGCAGTACTTC	CASSLGAGSLGEQYF
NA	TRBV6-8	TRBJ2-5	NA	TGTGCCAGCAGTTACGGTGGGGGGAGTCGAGTCCAAGAGACCCAGTACTTC	CASSYGGGSRVQETQYF
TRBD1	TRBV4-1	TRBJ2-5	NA	TGCGCCAGCAGCGGCCGGGACAGGGGAACAGAGACCCAGTACTTC	CASSGRDRGTETQYF
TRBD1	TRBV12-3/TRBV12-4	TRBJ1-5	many	TGTGCCAGCAGCTTAACCAGGGGGTCCAATCAGCCCCAGCATTTT	CASSLTRGSNQPQHF
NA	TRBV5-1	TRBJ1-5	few	TGCGCCAGCAGCCTAGCGGACGATAGCAATCAGCCCCAGCATTTT	CASSLADDSNQPQHF
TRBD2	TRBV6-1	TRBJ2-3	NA	TGTGCCAGCCTAGGACTAGCGGGGAGTAGCACAGATACGCAGTATTTT	CASLGLAGSSTDTQYF
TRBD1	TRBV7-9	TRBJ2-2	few	TGTGCCAGCAGGGAAGGGACAGGCCGGACCGGGGAGCTGTTTTTT	CASREGTGRTGELFF
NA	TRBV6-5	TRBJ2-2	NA	TGTGCCAGCAGTCTGCCTAGCGGGGAGCTGTTTTTT	CASSLPSGELFF